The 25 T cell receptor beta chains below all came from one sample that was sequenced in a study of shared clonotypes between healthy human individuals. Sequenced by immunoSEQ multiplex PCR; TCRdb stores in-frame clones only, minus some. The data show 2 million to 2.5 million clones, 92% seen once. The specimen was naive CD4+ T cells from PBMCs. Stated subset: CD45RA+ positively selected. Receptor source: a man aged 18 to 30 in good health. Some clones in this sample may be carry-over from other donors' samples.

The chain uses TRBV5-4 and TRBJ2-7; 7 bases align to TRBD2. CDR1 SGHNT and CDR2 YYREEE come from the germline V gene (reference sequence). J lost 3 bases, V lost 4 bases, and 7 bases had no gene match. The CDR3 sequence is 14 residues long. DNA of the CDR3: TGTGCCAGCAGCCCGGCGCGGGGGTACTACGAGCAGTACTTC. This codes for CASSPARGYYEQYF.

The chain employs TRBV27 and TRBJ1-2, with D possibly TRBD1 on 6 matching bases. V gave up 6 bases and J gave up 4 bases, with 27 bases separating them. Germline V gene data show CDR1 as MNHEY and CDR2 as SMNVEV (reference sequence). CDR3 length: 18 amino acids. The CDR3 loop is CASSPYVQGHEDSYGYTF. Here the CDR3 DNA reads TGTGCCAGCAGCCCTTACGTCCAGGGGCATGAAGATAGCTATGGCTACACCTTC.

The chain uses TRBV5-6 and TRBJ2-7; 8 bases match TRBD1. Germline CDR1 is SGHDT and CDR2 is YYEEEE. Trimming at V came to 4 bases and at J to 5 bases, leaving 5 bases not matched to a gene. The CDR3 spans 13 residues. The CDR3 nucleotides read TGTGCCAGCAGCCCGCCGGACAGGGACGAGCAGTACTTC. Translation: CASSPPDRDEQYF. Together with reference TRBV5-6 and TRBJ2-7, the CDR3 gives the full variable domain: DAGVTQSPTHLIKTRGQQVTLRCSPKSGHDTVSWYQQALGQGPQFIFQYYEEEERQRGNFPDRFSGHQFPNYSSELNVNALLLGDSALYLCASSPPDRDEQYFGPGTRLTVT.

CDR3 sequence: CASSHRADRVNQPQHF. CDR3 in DNA: TGTGCCAGCAGCCACCGGGCGGACAGGGTGAATCAGCCCCAGCATTTT. This chain joins TRBV4-2 and TRBJ1-5, with TRBD1 identical over 8 bases. Per germline, CDR1 LGHNA and CDR2 YNFKEQ. The CDR3 length is 16 residues. V dropped 3 bases and J dropped 4; count of bases not matched to a gene: 8.

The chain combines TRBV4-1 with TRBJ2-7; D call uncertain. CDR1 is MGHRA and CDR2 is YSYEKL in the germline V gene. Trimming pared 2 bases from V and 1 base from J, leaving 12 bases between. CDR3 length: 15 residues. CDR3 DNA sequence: TGCGCCAGCAGCCAATACGACGGACGATCCTACGAGCAGTACTTC. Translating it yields CASSQYDGRSYEQYF.

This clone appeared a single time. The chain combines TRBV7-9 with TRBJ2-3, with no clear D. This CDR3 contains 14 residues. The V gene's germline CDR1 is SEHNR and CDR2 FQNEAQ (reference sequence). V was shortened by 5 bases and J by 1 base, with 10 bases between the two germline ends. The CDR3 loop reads CASSVTIRTDTQYF. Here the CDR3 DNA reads TGTGCCAGCAGCGTGACAATTCGCACAGATACGCAGTATTTT.

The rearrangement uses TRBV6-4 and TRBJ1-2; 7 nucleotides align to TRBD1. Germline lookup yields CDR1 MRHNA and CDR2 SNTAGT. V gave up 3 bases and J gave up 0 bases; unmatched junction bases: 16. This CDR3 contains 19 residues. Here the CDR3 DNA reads TGTGCCAGCAGTGATTGGACAGGAGCCCCCTCTTTGGCTAACTATGGCTACACCTTC. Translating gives CASSDWTGAPSLANYGYTF.

CDR3 amino acids: CASSDSDEQFF. CDR3 DNA sequence: TGTGCCAGCAGTGACTCCGATGAGCAGTTCTTC. This chain links TRBV6-4 with TRBJ2-1, with no clear D. Germline V CDR1 and CDR2: MRHNA, SNTAGT. Trimming took 0 bases from V and 8 from J, leaving 2 bases between them. This CDR3 comprises 11 residues.

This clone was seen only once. CDR3 coding DNA: TGTGCCAGCAGAGCCGACCATTCTGGGGCCTACGAGCAGTACTTC. The encoded protein is CASRADHSGAYEQYF. The chain recombines TRBV6-5 with TRBJ2-7; D gene uncertain. Germline V CDR1 and CDR2: MNHEY, SVGAGI. The V end lost 6 bases, the J end lost 2 bases, and 17 bases lay between the germline ends. The CDR3 is 15 residues long.

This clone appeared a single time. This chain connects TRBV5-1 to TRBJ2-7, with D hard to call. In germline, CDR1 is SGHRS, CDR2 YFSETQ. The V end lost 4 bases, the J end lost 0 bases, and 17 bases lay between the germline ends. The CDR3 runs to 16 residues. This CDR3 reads CASSPDGLSSSYEQYF. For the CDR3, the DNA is TGCGCCAGCAGCCCGGATGGGCTGTCGAGCTCCTACGAGCAGTACTTC.

CDR3 sequence: CASSSGPGGQPQHF. For the CDR3, the DNA is TGTGCCAGCAGCTCGGGGCCCGGAGGTCAGCCCCAGCATTTT. The chain has TRBV5-4 and TRBJ1-5; D is possibly TRBD1 (5 bases). The CDR3 is made up of 14 amino acids. Per germline, CDR1 SGHNT and CDR2 YYREEE (reference sequence). V lost 3 bases and J lost 6, with 13 bases in between.

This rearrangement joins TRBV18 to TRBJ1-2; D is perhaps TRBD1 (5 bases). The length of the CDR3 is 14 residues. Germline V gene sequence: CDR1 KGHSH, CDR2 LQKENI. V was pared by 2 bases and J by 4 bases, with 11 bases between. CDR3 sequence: CASSPVQDRYGYTF. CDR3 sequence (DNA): TGTGCCAGCTCACCAGTACAGGATCGCTATGGCTACACCTTC. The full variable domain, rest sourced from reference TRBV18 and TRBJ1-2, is NAGVMQNPRHLVRRRGQEARLRCSPMKGHSHVYWYRQLPEEGLKFMVYLQKENIIDESGMPKERFSAEFPKEGPSILRIQQVVRGDSAAYFCASSPVQDRYGYTFGSGTRLTVV.

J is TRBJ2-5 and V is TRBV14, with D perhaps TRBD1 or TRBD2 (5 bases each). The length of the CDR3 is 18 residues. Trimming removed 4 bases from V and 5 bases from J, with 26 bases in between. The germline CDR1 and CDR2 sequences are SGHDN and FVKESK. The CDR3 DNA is TGTGCCAGCAGCCCAAGAAGAGGGGAGTGGGATGTAAGGGAGACCCAGTACTTC. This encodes CASSPRRGEWDVRETQYF.

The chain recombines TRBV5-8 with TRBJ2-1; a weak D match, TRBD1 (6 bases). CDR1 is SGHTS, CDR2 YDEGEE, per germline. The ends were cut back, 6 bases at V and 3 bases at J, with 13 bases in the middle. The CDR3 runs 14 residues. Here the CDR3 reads CASNSDSLYNEQFF. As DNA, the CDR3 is TGTGCCAGCAACTCGGACAGCCTCTACAATGAGCAGTTCTTC.

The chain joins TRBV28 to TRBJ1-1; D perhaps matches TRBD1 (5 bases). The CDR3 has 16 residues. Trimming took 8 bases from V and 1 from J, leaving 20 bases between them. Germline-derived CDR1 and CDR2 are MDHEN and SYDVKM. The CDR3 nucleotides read TGTGCCAGCTTGATGGGGGGGTCTCTGCCGAACACTGAAGCTTTCTTT. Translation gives CASLMGGSLPNTEAFF.

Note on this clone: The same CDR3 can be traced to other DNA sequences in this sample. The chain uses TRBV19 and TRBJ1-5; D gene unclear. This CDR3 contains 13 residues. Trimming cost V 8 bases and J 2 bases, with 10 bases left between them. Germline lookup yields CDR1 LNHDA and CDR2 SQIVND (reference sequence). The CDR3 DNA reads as TGTGCCAGTTCCGGCACGGGCAATCAGCCCCAGCATTTT. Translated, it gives CASSGTGNQPQHF.

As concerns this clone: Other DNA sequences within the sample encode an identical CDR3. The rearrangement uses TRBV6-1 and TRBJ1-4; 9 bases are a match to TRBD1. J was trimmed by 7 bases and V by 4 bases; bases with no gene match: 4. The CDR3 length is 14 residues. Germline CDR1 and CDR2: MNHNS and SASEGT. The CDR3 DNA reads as TGTGCCAGCAGTGGACGACAGGGGGTTGAAAAACTGTTTTTT. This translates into CASSGRQGVEKLFF.

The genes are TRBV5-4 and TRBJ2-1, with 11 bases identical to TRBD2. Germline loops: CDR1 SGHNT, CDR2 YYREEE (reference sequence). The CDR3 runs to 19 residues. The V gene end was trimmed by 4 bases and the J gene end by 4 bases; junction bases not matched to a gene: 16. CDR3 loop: CASSPIGSGRAAIYNEQFF. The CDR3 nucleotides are TGTGCCAGCAGCCCGATTGGTAGCGGGAGGGCGGCCATTTACAATGAGCAGTTCTTC.

CDR3 coding DNA: TGTGCCAGCAGCTTAGCCGCAGGGTTAGGTGCCGAGCAGTACTTC. This encodes CASSLAAGLGAEQYF. V usage is TRBV7-2 and J usage is TRBJ2-7; D possibly corresponds to TRBD1 (5 bases). This CDR3 contains 15 residues. The V end was cut by 0 bases, the J end by 6 bases, with 15 bases between. CDR1 is SGHTA, CDR2 FQGNSA, per germline.

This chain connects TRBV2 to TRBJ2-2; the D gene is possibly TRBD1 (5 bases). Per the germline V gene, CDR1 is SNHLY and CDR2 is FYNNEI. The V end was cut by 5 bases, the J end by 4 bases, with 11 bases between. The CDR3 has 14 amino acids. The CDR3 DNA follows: TGTGCCAGCAGTTTCACCCAGGGCACCGGGGAGCTGTTTTTT. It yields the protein CASSFTQGTGELFF.

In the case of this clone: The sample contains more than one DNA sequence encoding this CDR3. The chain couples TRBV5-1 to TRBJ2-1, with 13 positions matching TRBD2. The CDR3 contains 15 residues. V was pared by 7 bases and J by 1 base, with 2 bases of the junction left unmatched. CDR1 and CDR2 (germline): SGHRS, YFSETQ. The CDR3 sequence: CASSGLAGSYNEQFF. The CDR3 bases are TGCGCCAGCTCGGGACTAGCGGGGTCCTACAATGAGCAGTTCTTC.

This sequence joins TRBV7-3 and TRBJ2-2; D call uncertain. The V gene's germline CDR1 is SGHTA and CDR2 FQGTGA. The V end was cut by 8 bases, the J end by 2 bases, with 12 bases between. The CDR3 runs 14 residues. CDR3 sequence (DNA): TGTGCCAGCCAGACTGCGCCTAACACCGGGGAGCTGTTTTTT. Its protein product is CASQTAPNTGELFF.

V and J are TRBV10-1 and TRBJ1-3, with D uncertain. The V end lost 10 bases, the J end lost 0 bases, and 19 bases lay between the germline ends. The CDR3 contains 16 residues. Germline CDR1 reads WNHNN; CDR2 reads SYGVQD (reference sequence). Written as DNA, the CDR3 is TGCGCCATCCTGGTCGCGGGCGAGAGCTCTGGAAACACCATATATTTT. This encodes CAILVAGESSGNTIYF.

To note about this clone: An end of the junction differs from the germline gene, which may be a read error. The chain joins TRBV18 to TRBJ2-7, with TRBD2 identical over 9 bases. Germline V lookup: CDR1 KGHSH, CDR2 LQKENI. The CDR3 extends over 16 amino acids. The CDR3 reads CANSWDGSGRGYEQYF. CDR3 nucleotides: TGTGCCAACTCATGGGATGGTAGCGGGAGAGGCTACGAGCAGTACTTC.

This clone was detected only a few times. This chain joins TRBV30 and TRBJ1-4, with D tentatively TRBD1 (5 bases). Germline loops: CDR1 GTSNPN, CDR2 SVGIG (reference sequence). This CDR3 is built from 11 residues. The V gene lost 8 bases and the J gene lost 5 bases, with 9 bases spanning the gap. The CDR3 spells CAARTNEKLFF. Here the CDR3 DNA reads TGTGCCGCAAGGACAAATGAAAAACTGTTTTTT.